This T cell receptor (beta chain) was identified during a study of cytomegalovirus exposure and HLA in healthy donors (dated by TCRdb to about 2017). Describing the broader study: An earlier analysis of approximately 590 of the donors reported roughly 300 Gb of sequence data and roughly 100 million unique TCR beta sequences from around 200 million T cells. Among about 370 genotyped donors of the cohort, an average of roughly 230,000 unique TCR beta nucleotide sequences was sequenced per donor, of which about 18% were non-productive. The study aimed to test whether signatures of past pathogen exposure could be identified by cataloging public T cell receptors. Typing coverage differed by locus: A, B, C, DRB1 and DQB1 were typed in roughly 629-630 donors, DQA1 in 500 to 550, DPA1 in approximately 600, and DPB1 in roughly 450. To predict cytomegalovirus infection status, the study combined high-throughput TCR immunosequencing, statistical association of individual TCRs with disease status, and machine learning. Every repertoire in the discovery cohort had been generated on one and the same sequencing platform. Donor age, sex, ethnicity and CMV serostatus were compiled together with the repertoire data. Several DR-DQ haplotypes were handled as single units for association and clustering because linkage in the cohort was strong. The genetic ancestry cluster associated with self-reported Caucasian donors included 80% to 90% of the roughly 360 genotyped donors. Genome-wide SNP genotypes for about 60% of the 666 donors were used in a later genetic analysis, which treated that subset as a discovery cohort. Along with the roughly 670-subject first cohort, a separate validation cohort of more than 90 different subjects was used. A later analysis re-analyzed previously published TCR beta repertoires from 650 to 800 donors and added high-resolution HLA genotyping to study TCR occurrence patterns. An early release covering 550 to 700 HLA-typed donors comprised about 320 gigabases of sequencing data and tens of millions of unique TCR sequences. Using immunosequencing, the study profiled T cell repertoires from about 610 subjects and related those repertoires to cytomegalovirus serostatus. An earlier analysis of 587 of the donors applied high-throughput TCR beta sequencing to assess whether each TCR beta V gene segment acted as functional or pseudogenic. HLA typing included class I and class II loci at four-digit resolution. In the later analysis, no new phenotypic data were used to find candidate immune exposures; instead, reliance was placed on TCR beta sequences and their occurrence across donors.

General conclusions and limits of the study: A later analysis found that TCR association rates varied across HLA loci, with DRB1 alleles showing the most associated TCRs and HLA-C alleles the fewest. Specific HLA alleles were associated with 15,000 to 20,000 TCR beta sequences at a false discovery rate of 0.05 in a later analysis. Across donors, most TCR sequences were observed very rarely, whereas some public TCRs were present in many individuals. A cluster of highly shared sequence variants was judged likely to represent a technical artifact of the sequencing pipeline. Compared with the approximately 670-donor mean, donors in an Asian-associated ancestry cluster had fewer N-insertions in productive TCRs, according to a later genetic analysis. Cytomegalovirus status was reported to be diagnosed by the classifier with high specificity and sensitivity in both the original and validation cohorts. The study listed 150 to 200 TCR beta chains as associated with cytomegalovirus. According to a later analysis, most CMV-associated TCR beta chains appeared to be HLA-restricted, and the HLA associations seemed to be driven largely by CMV exposure. Linkage disequilibrium might explain the correlated functional status among segregating V segments, but an unknown experimental factor could not be excluded. The presence/absence analyses assumed that sequencing depth was roughly uniform across donors, and that assumption may not be true. Some IMGT-functional V segments, including TRBV6-2 and TRBV6-3, could not be distinguished by the 87-base-pair reads and were therefore excluded. When HLA alleles, especially DR and DQ, strongly co-occurred, attributing TCR associations to individual alleles was difficult. In a later genetic analysis, a missense DCLRE1C variant was associated with V-gene and J-gene trimming of TCR beta chains, and the association was replicated in an independent cohort. Because some donors lacked HLA typing at each locus, the association tests relied only on the typed subset. A later analysis reported that several top co-occurrence clusters appeared linked to parvovirus B19, influenza, CMV and Epstein-Barr virus. Because counts were too low, more than 15 rarely observed V segments, including chromosome 9 orphons, were left out of the earlier analysis of about 500 of the donors. A few of the identified cytomegalovirus-associated TCR beta chains were confirmed in vitro to be specific for cytomegalovirus antigens. The authors suggested that the approach could potentially be generalized to other disease states and immunological phenotypes. This cohort had only TCR beta chains sequenced, and the lack of alpha or paired-chain data limited which features could be detected. Compared with equally common non-associated chains, HLA-associated TCR beta chains in a later analysis were more clonally expanded and had lower generation probabilities. In an earlier analysis of 587 of the donors, most TCR beta V segments appeared in productive rearrangements about 90% or about 30% of the time, broadly matching IMGT annotations. A further reported finding was that TCR beta sequences accurately predicted the HLA-A and HLA-B alleles for most subjects in the first cohort. For the cohort, immune exposure information was limited to CMV serostatus.

Trimming at the junction amounts to 0 bases on V and 10 bases on J, and the germline ends lie 18 bases apart. From the cysteine through the phenylalanine, the CDR3 covers 15 amino acids. Kept here is only the CDR3 DNA, which spans 45 bases and is read in frame from base 1. The germline V gene provides CDR1 LGHNA and CDR2 YSLEER. The cohort consisted of 600 or so healthy bone marrow donors. All cohort members were sampled while nominally healthy, although unrecorded immune exposures were likely present. The donor was CMV seropositive and was included in the group of 250 to 300 seropositive cohort members. A peripheral blood sample was provided by each donor, and peripheral blood mononuclear cells were used for TCR beta sequencing. Genomic DNA was extracted from the blood cell samples with the Qiagen DNeasy Blood Extraction Kit. For this clone: Its antigen remains unidentified.

The library came from the immunoSEQ multiplex PCR assay. For the multiplex PCR, a mixture combining 60 forward primers for TCR Vbeta segments and 13 reverse primers for TCR Jbeta segments was used. A multiplex PCR assay on genomic DNA amplified the CDR3 region of rearranged TCR beta genes. On the Illumina HiSeq System, the amplified TCR beta libraries were sequenced as 87-base-pair reads. The original methods were these. A later analysis counted tens of millions of unique TCR beta chains across the 600 to 850 repertoires, and roughly 10 million of these chains were shared by at least two donors. Raw reads were error-corrected and collapsed into unique sequences with a nearest-neighbor algorithm that merged closely related sequences to remove PCR and sequencing errors. Alignment of CDR3 sequences to IMGT reference sequences was used to assign V, D and J gene segments. For a sequence to be retained, at least a six-nucleotide match to both a V gene segment and a J gene segment was required. A rearrangement counted as productive if the CDR3 had no stop codons and remained in frame with V and J, and every other rearrangement counted as non-productive. Following IMGT convention, CDR3 was defined as the stretch from the second conserved V-encoded cysteine to the conserved J-encoded phenylalanine. The earlier analysis of a few hundred of the donors excluded sequences that lacked an unambiguous match to a single V gene segment. An earlier analysis of several hundred of the donors called V segments functional above 56.7% productive rearrangements and segregating when the between-donor standard deviation exceeded 5%. A statistical classification framework was built to diagnose cytomegalovirus status from the catalog of TCR beta chain sequences. In a later analysis, V and J genes were assigned by comparing TCR nucleotide sequences against IMGT/GENE-DB human TR gene sequences. A later analysis assigned CDR3 sequences and most-parsimonious VDJ recombination scenarios with the TCRdist pipeline. A later analysis defined each TCR beta chain by its CDR3 amino acid sequence plus V-gene family, and excluded reads lacking a unique V-gene family. To address suspected cross-contamination and a sequencing artifact, a later analysis removed roughly 640 highly shared, low-generation-probability nucleotide sequences. In a later analysis, a clonal expansion index for each public chain was calculated from normalized within-repertoire ranks of inferred template counts. In a later analysis, generation probabilities were computed using a VDJ recombination model fitted to out-of-frame rearrangements, and the results were checked against IGoR. In a later analysis, TCR-TCR, TCR-HLA and TCR-CMV co-occurrence was scored with hypergeometric tests, and a repertoire-size bias correction was applied to TCR pairs. In a later analysis, false discovery rates were estimated by permuting HLA or CMV assignments 20 times. In a later analysis, co-occurring TCRs were grouped with DBSCAN, and TCRdist sequence similarity was added when clustering was performed within HLA-allele-positive subsets. Repertoires with fewer than 30,000 or more than 120,000 public chains were left out of co-occurrence clustering, as were several repertoires with anomalous nucleotide sharing. The table was pulled from immuneACCESS by TCRdb, which kept in-frame rearrangements only. Such tables lose some clones; where checked, under half of the loss comes from unresolved V genes, and the rest has no known cause. The V and J calls and clone size are taken from that table; D and trimming were inferred from the DNA. The sample has over 80,000 clones on record. The ten largest make up approximately 6% of the sample.

The V and J segments used are TRBV4-3 and TRBJ1-2; TRBD1 could be the D gene, as 6 bases match. The receptor's source is a girl aged 10-17 years in good health and CMV-seropositive. Material for sequencing was PBMCs. The CDR3 protein: CASSQDRGGNGDYTF. The sequenced DNA: TGCGCCAGCAGCCAAGATAGGGGGGGGAACGGCGACTACACCTTC.